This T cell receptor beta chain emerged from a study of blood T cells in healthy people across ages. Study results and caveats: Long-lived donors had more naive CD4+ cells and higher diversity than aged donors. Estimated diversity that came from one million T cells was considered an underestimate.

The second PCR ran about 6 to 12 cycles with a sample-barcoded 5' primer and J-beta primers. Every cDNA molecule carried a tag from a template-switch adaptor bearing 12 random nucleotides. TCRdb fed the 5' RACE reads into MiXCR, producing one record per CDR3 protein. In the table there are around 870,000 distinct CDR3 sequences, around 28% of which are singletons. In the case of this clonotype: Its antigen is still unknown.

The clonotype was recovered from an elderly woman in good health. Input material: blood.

The CDR3 protein is CSVGQGVETQYF. The CDR3 nucleotides read TGCAGCGTTGGACAGGGGGTGGAGACCCAGTACTTC. The chain carries TRBV29-1 and TRBJ2-5; TRBD1 matches at 9 bases. Trimming at V came to 4 bases and at J to 5 bases, leaving 2 bases not matched to a gene. CDR1 is SQVTM and CDR2 is ANQGSEA in the germline V gene. This CDR3 spans 12 amino acids.